The 27 T cell receptor beta chains presented below share a single source sample, sequenced in a study of T cells in Graves' hyperthyroidism and ophthalmopathy. There were TCR beta CDR3 regions amplified from RNA transcripts. Initially, a first-round RT-PCR of the TCR CDR3 employed the HTBI primer set. TCRdb itself ran the multiplex PCR reads through MiXCR, one entry per CDR3 protein. This sample has 600,000 to 800,000 distinct CDR3 sequences, with under 45% found just once. The sample consisted of blood. The origin of the receptors is a woman aged 40 to 50 with Graves' hyperthyroidism.

The V call is TRBV5-8, the J call TRBJ1-6, with D possibly TRBD1 on 5 matching bases. V was trimmed by 0 bases and J by 9 bases, leaving 10 bases between them. The CDR3 has 14 residues. The germline gives CDR1 SGHTS, CDR2 YDEGEE. The CDR3 region has the DNA TGTGCCAGCAGCTTGGAACATGGGGGTTCACCCCTCCACTTT. Translation: CASSLEHGGSPLHF.

The sample holds a few counts of this clonotype. The chain joins TRBV20-1 to TRBJ1-4; maybe TRBD1 (5 bases). Trimming took off 1 base at V and 0 bases at J, with 6 bases between the two ends. The CDR3 consists of 14 residues. CDR1 is DFQATT and CDR2 is SNEGSKA in the germline V gene (reference sequence). The CDR3 region has the DNA TGCAGTGCTAGAGGGACAACAACTAATGAAAAACTGTTTTTT. Translation gives CSARGTTTNEKLFF.

The sample holds many counts of this clonotype. This rearrangement joins TRBV2 to TRBJ1-1, with no clear D. From germline, CDR1 is SNHLY and CDR2 FYNNEI. Between the trimmed V and J ends, which lost 6 bases and 7 bases, there was a span of 18 bases. This CDR3 spans 14 amino acids. CDR3 nucleotide sequence: TGTGCCAGCAGGGAGGGAAGTAATAAGGATGAAGCTTTCTTT. Translation gives CASREGSNKDEAFF.

The chain links TRBV10-3 to TRBJ2-2; D perhaps matches TRBD1 (5 bases). The length of the CDR3 is 16 residues. Between the trimmed V and J ends, which lost 0 bases and 1 base, there was a span of 9 bases. The germline gives CDR1 ENHRY, CDR2 SYGVKD. CDR3 in DNA: TGTGCCATCAGTGAGTCAGCCAGGGAGAACACCGGGGAGCTGTTTTTT. Translated, it gives CAISESARENTGELFF.

The chain couples TRBV11-2 to TRBJ2-2; weak D call: TRBD2 (5 bases). Germline values: CDR1 SGHAT, CDR2 FQNNGV. CDR3 size: 16 residues. V gave up 2 bases and J gave up 4 bases, with 14 bases separating them. DNA for the CDR3: TGTGCCAGCAGCTTAAGTGCGGGTTTGGTCACCGGGGAGCTGTTTTTT. Translation gives CASSLSAGLVTGELFF.

This rearrangement joins TRBV20-1 to TRBJ1-1; D is unclear. The V and J ends lost 4 bases and 3 bases respectively, with 15 bases between them. The germline gives CDR1 DFQATT, CDR2 SNEGSKA (reference sequence). CDR3 size: 14 residues. Written as DNA, the CDR3 is TGCAGTGCTAACCACATAGAAGGCTACACTGAAGCTTTCTTT. Its protein product is CSANHIEGYTEAFF.

This chain links TRBV7-9 with TRBJ1-4; D gene ambiguous. The germline gives CDR1 SEHNR, CDR2 FQNEAQ (reference sequence). V gave up 8 bases and J gave up 8 bases, with 18 bases separating them. This CDR3 is 14 amino acids long. The CDR3 bases are TGTGCCAGCTCACCCCAACAAACAACCGAAAAACTGTTTTTT. Encoded protein: CASSPQQTTEKLFF.

A note on this clonotype: A much bigger clone sits one base away, suggesting this may be a read error. The rearrangement joins TRBV6-5 to TRBJ1-4; D gene uncertain. The CDR3 consists of 12 residues. Germline CDR1 MNHEY, CDR2 SVGAGI. CDR3 sequence reads: CAGSYGREKLFF. CDR3 nucleotides: TGTGCCGGCAGTTACGGACGAGAAAAACTGTTTTTT.

The V and J genes are TRBV10-2 and TRBJ1-5; 9 bases align to TRBD1. The CDR3 is 17 amino acids. With 3 bases clipped from V and 4 bases from J, the junction kept 10 bases outside the gene matches. Germline V gene sequence: CDR1 WSHSY, CDR2 SAAADI. In DNA, the CDR3 is TGCGCCAGCAGTGATTCCGACAGGGGGGAAATAAATCAGCCCCAGCATTTT. It translates to CASSDSDRGEINQPQHF.

The chain uses TRBV7-9 and TRBJ1-6; D is uncertain. This CDR3 is 12 amino acids long. Trimming shortened V by 7 bases and J by 14 bases, and 15 bases separated the two germline ends. The germline gives CDR1 SEHNR, CDR2 FQNEAQ (reference sequence). This chain's CDR3 is CASKSQPSALHF. The DNA of the CDR3 is TGTGCCAGCAAGTCTCAGCCTTCCGCCCTCCACTTT.

The table lists this clonotype with many counts. At one end the junction does not follow the germline gene, possibly because of a read error. The chain is built from TRBV24-1 and TRBJ2-6, with unresolved D. CDR1 is KGHDR and CDR2 is SFDVKD in the germline V gene. CDR3 length: 13 amino acids. The DNA for the CDR3 is TGTGCCACCGGTGACGCTGGGGCCAACGTCCTGACTTTC. It translates to CATGDAGANVLTF.

Many counts were recorded for this clonotype. The J gene is TRBJ1-1, the V gene TRBV7-9, with TRBD1 matching over 7 bases. The CDR3 has 14 residues. Trimming took 10 bases from V and 4 from J; bases not matched to a gene: 12. Germline-derived CDR1 and CDR2 are SEHNR and FQNEAQ (reference sequence). CDR3 nucleotide sequence: TGTGCCACAAGACAGGGTACAGCGGGCACTGAAGCTTTCTTT. This gives the protein CATRQGTAGTEAFF.

This clonotype was seen only a few times. V is TRBV7-8 and J is TRBJ2-2; D may be TRBD2 (6 bases). This CDR3 contains 15 residues. Germline CDR1 is SGHVS and CDR2 is FQNEAQ. Trimming shortened V by 4 bases and J by 1 base, and 10 bases separated the two germline ends. CDR3 region: CASSYLGGNTGELFF. DNA for the CDR3: TGTGCCAGCAGCTATCTGGGGGGGAACACCGGGGAGCTGTTTTTT. The whole variable domain, filled in from reference TRBV7-8 and TRBJ2-2, reads GAGVSQSPRYKVAKRGQDVALRCDPISGHVSLFWYQQALGQGPEFLTYFQNEAQLDKSGLPSDRFFAERPEGSVSTLKIQRTQQEDSAVYLCASSYLGGNTGELFFGEGSRLTVL.

This clonotype was detected ten times or more. Sequence at one end of the junction differs from germline and may be a read error. The genes are TRBV7-7 and TRBJ2-5; D might be TRBD1 (6 bases). The CDR3 spans 17 residues. From germline, CDR1 is SSHAT and CDR2 FNYEAQ (reference sequence). CDR3 nucleotide sequence: TGTGCTAGCAGCCCTTGGCAAACAGGCAGGGGCGTGGAGACCCAGTACTTC. It yields the protein CASSPWQTGRGVETQYF.

The CDR3 sequence: CASSRGGPPGRYF. CDR3 in DNA: TGTGCCAGCAGCCGAGGGGGACCGCCTGGGAGGTACTTC. The chain is built from TRBV7-2 and TRBJ2-5; a possible D gene is TRBD1 (6 bases). The CDR3 length is 13 residues. Germline CDR1 is SGHTA and CDR2 is FQGNSA. V lost 5 bases to trimming and J lost 13 bases, with 20 bases between them.

The chain carries TRBV29-1 and TRBJ2-5, with 9 bases matching TRBD2. The ends lost 4 bases at V and 3 bases at J; junction bases unmatched: 15. The CDR3 runs to 17 residues. Per the germline V gene, CDR1 is SQVTM and CDR2 is ANQGSEA. The CDR3: CSVVRPSGLAGKETQYF. CDR3 in DNA: TGCAGCGTTGTAAGGCCTTCGGGGCTAGCGGGGAAAGAGACCCAGTACTTC.

About this clonotype itself: This could be a read error, since a much larger clone is one nucleotide away. The chain has TRBV7-2 and TRBJ1-3; D is unclear. Germline assignment: CDR1 SGHTA and CDR2 FQGNSA. The length of the CDR3 is 14 residues. The CDR3 reads CVSSLVGTGNTIYF. Here the CDR3 DNA reads TGTGTCAGCAGCTTAGTAGGGACTGGAAACACCATATATTTT. The full variable domain, rest sourced from reference TRBV7-2 and TRBJ1-3, is GAGVSQSPSNKVTEKGKDVELRCDPISGHTALYWYRQSLGQGLEFLIYFQGNSAPDKSGLPSDRFSAERTGGSVSTLTIQRTQQEDSAVYLCVSSLVGTGNTIYFGEGSWLTVV.

This clonotype was seen at least ten times. The chain links TRBV10-3 to TRBJ1-1, with TRBD1 as a possible D gene (5 bases). This CDR3 comprises 13 residues. V was pared by 4 bases and J by 3 bases, with 9 bases between. Germline V CDR1 and CDR2: ENHRY, SYGVKD. CDR3 in amino acids: CAISAGRDTEAFF. The CDR3 DNA sequence: TGTGCCATCAGTGCGGGCAGGGACACTGAAGCTTTCTTT.

This clonotype showed up just a few times. V usage is TRBV9 and J usage is TRBJ2-3; TRBD2 matches 7 bases. The CDR3 sequence is 16 residues long. Germline loops: CDR1 SGDLS, CDR2 YYNGEE. The ends lost 3 bases at V and 0 bases at J; junction bases unmatched: 7. The CDR3 nucleotides read TGTGCCAGCAGCGACTCGAGCGGGGTGAGCACAGATACGCAGTATTTT. It specifies CASSDSSGVSTDTQYF.

The chain uses TRBV5-6 and TRBJ1-5, with D hard to call. Germline loops: CDR1 SGHDT, CDR2 YYEEEE. Deletions cut 4 bases from V and 11 bases from J, with 19 bases between. The CDR3 covers 14 residues. CDR3 bases: TGTGCCAGCAGCGCCGGAGCAGGTGAGAAGACCCAGCATTTT. Residues: CASSAGAGEKTQHF.

Remarks on this clonotype: This may come from a read error, since a much larger clone is one base off. This sequence joins TRBV10-2 and TRBJ1-1; 8 bases line up with TRBD1. Germline CDR1 and CDR2: WSHSY and SAAADI. The length of the CDR3 is 13 residues. The CDR3 DNA reads TGCGCCAACAGTGAGAACAGGGGGAGGAAAGCTTTCTTT. As protein: CANSENRGRKAFF.

The chain has TRBV4-3 and TRBJ1-2; the match to TRBD1 covers 8 bases. Germline V CDR1 and CDR2: LGHNA, YSLEER. V was clipped by 4 bases and J by 8 bases; unmatched bases: 9. This CDR3 comprises 14 residues. The CDR3 protein is CASSPSGGAFGYTF. The CDR3 region has the DNA TGCGCCAGCAGCCCTTCAGGGGGCGCGTTCGGCTACACCTTC.

The rearrangement links TRBV6-5 to TRBJ2-7; 9 positions agree with TRBD1. CDR3 length: 15 residues. The trim removed 2 bases at V and 3 bases at J, leaving 5 bases unmatched. Germline V gene lookup returns CDR1 MNHEY and CDR2 SVGAGI. CDR3 bases: TGTGCCAGCAGTTACACCTGGGACAGGGTCTACGAGCAGTACTTC. Its translation: CASSYTWDRVYEQYF.

This clonotype came up many times. The CDR3 end shows no conserved phenylalanine or tryptophan, and so a read error is likely. The limits of the CDR3 on the DNA are not certain, so only TCRdb's listed CDR3 is given. This chain connects TRBV20-1 to TRBJ2-7; TRBD2 was called by the table and not checked on the DNA. Ends included, the CDR3 has 8 residues. CDR1 DFQATT and CDR2 SNEGSKA come from the germline V gene (reference sequence). The CDR3 spells CSARGRLA.

This clonotype was recorded many times. This chain connects TRBV7-9 to TRBJ1-2; no clear D. CDR3 size: 14 residues. V gave up 5 bases and J gave up 1 base, with 11 bases separating them. Germline-derived CDR1 and CDR2 are SEHNR and FQNEAQ (reference sequence). CDR3: CASSPSSINYGYTF. CDR3 in DNA: TGTGCCAGCAGCCCCAGTTCCATTAACTATGGCTACACCTTC.

This clonotype was detected only a few times. J is TRBJ2-6 and V is TRBV25-1; D possibly corresponds to TRBD1 (5 bases). CDR3 length: 16 amino acids. Germline V gene data show CDR1 as MGHDK and CDR2 as SYGVNS. Trimming pared 4 bases from V and 2 bases from J, leaving 12 bases between. The CDR3 DNA reads as TGTGCCAGCAGTGCTAGGGGCAGGGCTGGGGCCAACGTCCTGACTTTC. This gives the protein CASSARGRAGANVLTF.

The CDR3 loop reads CASSPDGMSTYEQYF. CDR3 nucleotide sequence: TGTGCCAGCAGCCCGGACGGTATGAGTACCTACGAGCAGTACTTC. The chain employs TRBV11-2 and TRBJ2-7; D gene uncertain. This CDR3 comprises 15 residues. V was trimmed by 5 bases and J by 2 bases, leaving 16 bases between them. Germline V gene lookup returns CDR1 SGHAT and CDR2 FQNNGV.